These 26 T cell receptor beta chains were sequenced from one sample in a study of blood T cell repertoires in COVID-19. Profiling relied on immunoSEQ multiplex PCR, and the TCRdb table lists in-frame clones only, not all of them. Seen here are over 150,000 clones, roughly 88% observed once, and the top ten hold under 15%. Sequenced input: peripheral blood. Receptor source: a human donor in a cohort sampled during active COVID-19.

The rearrangement uses TRBV2 and TRBJ2-7, with 10 bases matching TRBD1. This CDR3 has 12 residues. The V segment lost 8 bases and the J segment 4 bases; nucleotides outside the gene matches: 2. Germline-derived CDR1 and CDR2 are SNHLY and FYNNEI. CDR3 in amino acids: CASDRGLYEQYF. In DNA form, the CDR3 reads TGTGCCAGCGACAGGGGGCTTTACGAGCAGTACTTC.

The chain combines TRBV19 with TRBJ1-2, with 7 positions matching TRBD1. Germline lookup yields CDR1 LNHDA and CDR2 SQIVND (reference sequence). With V trimmed by 4 bases and J by 10 bases, 9 bases remained unmatched. The CDR3 runs 13 residues. The CDR3 loop is CASSSGQDFVYTF. For the CDR3, the DNA is TGTGCCAGTAGTAGCGGACAGGATTTTGTCTACACCTTC.

This clone has a handful of counts. V usage is TRBV18 and J usage is TRBJ2-7; 12 bases are shared with TRBD1. V shed 6 bases and J 5 bases; nucleotides not matched to a gene: 5. The germline gives CDR1 KGHSH, CDR2 LQKENI. The CDR3 is 14 amino acids. The CDR3 DNA follows: TGTGCCAGCTCGATAGGGACAGGGGGCAACGAGCAGTACTTC. Protein sequence: CASSIGTGGNEQYF.

The chain combines TRBV6-5 with TRBJ2-5, with a tentative D call TRBD1 (5 bases). V was pared by 7 bases and J by 6 bases, with 15 bases between. CDR3 length: 13 residues. Germline CDR1 MNHEY, CDR2 SVGAGI. CDR3 region: CASTLTEQKTQYF. For the CDR3, the DNA is TGTGCCAGCACCTTGACAGAGCAGAAGACCCAGTACTTC.

CDR3 coding DNA: TGTGCCACCAGTGAAGGGAGTCAGCCCCAGCATTTT. This codes for CATSEGSQPQHF. The V and J genes are TRBV24-1 and TRBJ1-5, with D unclear. The CDR3 is 12 residues long. Trimming pared 4 bases from V and 6 bases from J, leaving 6 bases between. In germline, CDR1 is KGHDR, CDR2 SFDVKD.

V gene TRBV2 combines with J gene TRBJ2-3; D might be TRBD2 (6 bases). V was shortened by 8 bases and J by 0 bases, with 9 bases between the two germline ends. The germline V gene encodes CDR1 SNHLY and CDR2 FYNNEI. This CDR3 has 13 amino acids. The CDR3 nucleotides are TGTGCCAGCGAGGGGACTAGCACAGATACGCAGTATTTT. Translation: CASEGTSTDTQYF.

This clone has a single count. The chain carries TRBV3-1 (or the pseudogene TRBV3-2) and TRBJ2-1; 7 bases map to TRBD2. The CDR3 covers 17 residues. V was pared by 0 bases and J by 2 bases, with 7 bases of the junction left unmatched. Germline V gene data show CDR1 as LGHDT and CDR2 as YNNKEL (reference sequence). The CDR3 here is CASSQDRAGAPYNEQFF. The CDR3 DNA sequence: TGTGCCAGCAGCCAAGATCGGGCGGGAGCCCCCTACAATGAGCAGTTCTTC.

V gene TRBV7-6 combines with J gene TRBJ2-7, with 10 positions matching TRBD1. CDR3 length: 16 amino acids. The junction had 3 bases not matched to a gene; V was cut back by 1 base and J by 0 bases. Germline CDR1 reads SGHVS; CDR2 reads FNYEAQ. The CDR3 DNA sequence: TGTGCCAGCAGCTTAGGACAGGGGGCCGGCTCCTACGAGCAGTACTTC. This codes for CASSLGQGAGSYEQYF. Supplemented by reference TRBV7-6 and TRBJ2-7, the full variable domain reads GAGVSQSPRYKVTKRGQDVALRCDPISGHVSLYWYRQALGQGPEFLTYFNYEAQQDKSGLPNDRFSAERPEGSISTLTIQRTEQRDSAMYRCASSLGQGAGSYEQYFGPGTRLTVT.

J is TRBJ1-1 and V is TRBV15; D unresolved. V lost 1 base, J lost 3 bases, and 12 bases lay in between. The CDR3 runs to 15 residues. Germline values: CDR1 LNHNV, CDR2 YYDKDF (reference sequence). The CDR3 sequence: CATSRGGEAYTEAFF. The CDR3 bases are TGTGCCACCAGCAGAGGTGGTGAGGCTTACACTGAAGCTTTCTTT.

The V call is TRBV10-1, the J call TRBJ2-1; D is perhaps TRBD2 (5 bases). The germline V gene encodes CDR1 WNHNN and CDR2 SYGVQD (reference sequence). The CDR3 length is 14 residues. V lost 0 bases to trimming and J lost 7 bases, with 10 bases between them. CDR3 bases: TGCGCCAGCAGTGAGTCAGATTGGAGGAATGAGCAGTTCTTC. It specifies CASSESDWRNEQFF.

This chain links TRBV9 with TRBJ1-2; D uncertain. Germline V lookup: CDR1 SGDLS, CDR2 YYNGEE. V lost 3 bases, J lost 3 bases, and 18 bases lay in between. CDR3 length equals 16 residues. CDR3: CASSAQLGVLDYGYTF. CDR3 DNA sequence: TGTGCCAGCAGCGCCCAACTCGGGGTATTGGACTATGGCTACACCTTC.

The CDR3 loop is CASSSRAGGGSYEQYF. DNA of the CDR3: TGTGCCAGCAGCTCCAGAGCGGGAGGGGGTTCCTACGAGCAGTACTTC. This chain links TRBV5-4 with TRBJ2-7; 10 bases are a match to TRBD2. Per the germline V gene, CDR1 is SGHNT and CDR2 is YYREEE (reference sequence). This CDR3 is built from 16 residues. With V trimmed by 3 bases and J by 1 base, 7 bases remained unmatched.

V gene TRBV5-5 combines with J gene TRBJ2-1, with 8 bases lining up with TRBD2. This CDR3 contains 16 residues. Trimming took 0 bases from V and 5 from J; bases not matched to a gene: 7. Germline CDR1 is SGHKS and CDR2 is YYEKEE (reference sequence). The CDR3 sequence: CASSLGWGTRDNEQFF. The CDR3 DNA follows: TGTGCCAGCAGCTTGGGTTGGGGGACTAGAGACAATGAGCAGTTCTTC.

This chain links TRBV28 with TRBJ2-1, with 8 positions matching TRBD2. The V segment lost 5 bases and the J segment 8 bases; nucleotides outside the gene matches: 11. There are 15 residues in the CDR3. CDR1 is MDHEN and CDR2 is SYDVKM in the germline V gene. This CDR3 is CASSPHGRAGDEQFF. The CDR3 DNA sequence: TGTGCCAGCAGTCCCCACGGGAGGGCCGGGGATGAGCAGTTCTTC.

The CDR3 region has the DNA TGTGCCTGGACCATTTACAGGAACTCTGGAAACACCATATATTTT. It encodes CAWTIYRNSGNTIYF. V is TRBV30 and J is TRBJ1-3; a weak D match, TRBD1 (5 bases). The ends were cut back, 4 bases at V and 0 bases at J, with 13 bases in the middle. The CDR3 is 15 residues long. Germline CDR1 GTSNPN, CDR2 SVGIG (reference sequence).

The chain has TRBV11-2 and TRBJ2-7; TRBD1 agrees at 8 bases. After removal of 5 bases from V and 1 base from J, the junction contained 7 bases not matched to a gene. This CDR3 contains 15 residues. The germline CDR1 and CDR2 sequences are SGHAT and FQNNGV. The CDR3 spells CASSPRTGFSYEQYF. The CDR3 DNA follows: TGTGCCAGCAGCCCCAGGACAGGGTTTTCCTACGAGCAGTACTTC. The full variable domain, in which reference TRBV11-2 and TRBJ2-7 provide the parts outside the CDR3, is EAGVAQSPRYKIIEKRQSVAFWCNPISGHATLYWYQQILGQGPKLLIQFQNNGVVDDSQLPKDRFSAERLKGVDSTLKIQPAKLEDSAVYLCASSPRTGFSYEQYFGPGTRLTVT.

The chain recombines TRBV28 with TRBJ2-1, with TRBD2 identical over 7 bases. V was pared by 8 bases and J by 0 bases, with 7 bases of the junction left unmatched. CDR1 is MDHEN and CDR2 is SYDVKM in the germline V gene. CDR3 length: 15 residues. CDR3 loop: CASEPAGASYNEQFF. The CDR3 DNA follows: TGTGCCAGCGAGCCTGCGGGAGCCTCCTACAATGAGCAGTTCTTC.

This rearrangement joins TRBV11-2 to TRBJ2-1; 12 nucleotides align to TRBD1. Looked up from germline, CDR1 is SGHAT and CDR2 is FQNNGV. This CDR3 region has 15 residues. V dropped 4 bases and J dropped 5; count of bases not matched to a gene: 3. This CDR3 is CASSSGTGGHNEQFF. In nucleotides, the CDR3 is TGTGCCAGCAGCTCCGGGACAGGGGGCCACAATGAGCAGTTCTTC.

This clone was recorded at least ten times. This rearrangement joins TRBV28 to TRBJ2-7; 9 nucleotides align to TRBD1. This CDR3 spans 15 amino acids. The J segment lost 3 bases and the V segment lost 6 bases, leaving 9 bases of the junction unmatched. From germline, CDR1 is MDHEN and CDR2 SYDVKM. CDR3 sequence: CASSTQGAEIYEQYF. CDR3 DNA: TGTGCCAGCAGCACACAGGGGGCAGAGATCTACGAGCAGTACTTC.

The chain employs TRBV19 and TRBJ1-5; 9 positions agree with TRBD1. The CDR3 has 15 amino acids. Unmatched junction bases numbered 5, after V lost 3 bases and J lost 5 bases. In germline, CDR1 is LNHDA, CDR2 SQIVND (reference sequence). In DNA, the CDR3 is TGTGCCAGTAGTATCCGGGACAGGGATCATCAGCCCCAGCATTTT. The encoded protein is CASSIRDRDHQPQHF.

The rearrangement uses TRBV3-1 (or the pseudogene TRBV3-2) and TRBJ2-7; 7 bases fit TRBD2. The V and J ends lost 2 bases and 9 bases, in that order; junction bases with no gene match: 10. This CDR3 is 14 amino acids long. The V gene's germline CDR1 is LGHDT and CDR2 YNNKEL (reference sequence). CDR3 region: CASSQNPGGQVQYF. CDR3 in DNA: TGTGCCAGCAGCCAAAATCCGGGGGGTCAGGTGCAGTACTTC.

The chain combines TRBV5-1 with TRBJ2-2; D not resolved. This CDR3 is built from 12 residues. Germline CDR1 is SGHRS and CDR2 is YFSETQ. Trimming took 1 base from V and 8 from J, leaving 6 bases between them. Here the CDR3 DNA reads TGCGCCAGCAGCTTGTCAGGTGGGGAGCTGTTTTTT. Translation: CASSLSGGELFF.

CDR3 protein: CASSVQGAYEQFF. The CDR3 DNA reads as TGTGCCAGCAGTGTTCAGGGGGCCTATGAGCAGTTCTTC. The chain links TRBV27 to TRBJ2-1, with 8 bases matching TRBD1. CDR3 length: 13 residues. V dropped 5 bases and J dropped 8; count of bases not matched to a gene: 5. Germline loops: CDR1 MNHEY, CDR2 SMNVEV (reference sequence).

Only one count was recorded for this clone. The rearrangement joins TRBV30 to TRBJ2-7; D uncertain. The germline V gene has CDR1 GTSNPN and CDR2 SVGIG (reference sequence). The CDR3 runs to 13 residues. The germline V and J ends were trimmed by 8 bases and 2 bases, with 16 bases remaining between them. As DNA, the CDR3 is TGTGCCGCCCATCGGGTCCCGACCTACGAGCAGTACTTC. Its protein product is CAAHRVPTYEQYF.

In its sample, this clone was seen a few times. This chain joins TRBV6-1 and TRBJ2-3; no clear D. Germline values: CDR1 MNHNS, CDR2 SASEGT. The CDR3 is 13 residues long. V lost 0 bases, J lost 8 bases, and 9 bases lay in between. The CDR3 DNA follows: TGTGCCAGCAGTGAAGCTAACTTCGGTACGCAGTATTTT. Translated, it gives CASSEANFGTQYF.

This clone was seen only a few times. V usage is TRBV2 and J usage is TRBJ1-6, with a possible D match to TRBD1 (6 bases). The V end lost 2 bases, the J end lost 6 bases, and 11 bases lay between the germline ends. Per germline, CDR1 SNHLY and CDR2 FYNNEI. The CDR3 is made up of 15 amino acids. The CDR3: CASSENPGVNSPLHF. In DNA, the CDR3 is TGTGCCAGCAGTGAAAATCCAGGGGTTAATTCACCCCTCCACTTT. Looking up the rest from reference TRBV2 and TRBJ1-6 gives the full variable domain: EPEVTQTPSHQVTQMGQEVILRCVPISNHLYFYWYRQILGQKVEFLVSFYNNEISEKSEIFDDQFSVERPDGSNFTLKIRSTKLEDSAMYFCASSENPGVNSPLHFGNGTRLTVT.